These 13 T cell receptor beta chains were all obtained from the same sample, sequenced in a study of blood T cell repertoires in COVID-19. TCRdb's copy holds only in-frame clones and misses some; the assay was immunoSEQ multiplex PCR. This table has 190,000 or so clones, more than 75% appearing once. The sample consisted of peripheral blood. The origin of the receptors is a man aged 40-49 years with active or convalescent COVID-19.

This rearrangement joins TRBV29-1 to TRBJ2-1, with D perhaps TRBD2 (7 bases). The V gene's germline CDR1 is SQVTM and CDR2 ANQGSEA. The CDR3 has 11 residues. This CDR3 reads CTVGGANEQFF. In DNA form, the CDR3 reads TGCACGGTGGGGGGGGCCAATGAGCAGTTCTTC.

The table lists this clone with a few counts. The rearrangement joins TRBV27 to TRBJ2-7; 7 nucleotides match TRBD2. The germline V gene has CDR1 MNHEY and CDR2 SMNVEV (reference sequence). The CDR3 has 13 amino acids. Trimming took 3 bases from V and 4 from J; bases not matched to a gene: 3. DNA for the CDR3: TGTGCCAGCAGTTTTGGGACTAAGTACGAGCAGTACTTC. Translating it yields CASSFGTKYEQYF.

With regard to this clone: Distinct nucleotide sequences in the sample also encode this CDR3. This sequence joins TRBV12-3 or TRBV12-4 and TRBJ1-5; D might be TRBD1 (6 bases). CDR3 size: 12 residues. V was cut by 7 bases and J by 4 bases, with 8 bases left in between. CDR3 residues: CASKQGNQPQHF. In DNA form, the CDR3 reads TGTGCCAGCAAGCAGGGGAATCAGCCCCAGCATTTT.

The J gene is TRBJ2-7, the V gene TRBV11-3; 13 bases fit TRBD2. This CDR3 region has 19 residues. V gave up 2 bases and J gave up 2 bases; unmatched junction bases: 12. Germline V gives CDR1 SGHNT, CDR2 YENEEA. The CDR3 nucleotides are TGTGCCAGCAGCTTAATCTTGGGGACTAGCGGGGAATCCCCCTACGAGCAGTACTTC. Amino acid sequence: CASSLILGTSGESPYEQYF.

The rearrangement links TRBV11-2 to TRBJ2-2; possibly TRBD2 for D (7 bases). Trimming took off 4 bases at V and 2 bases at J, with 23 bases between the two ends. The CDR3 spans 19 residues. Germline assignment: CDR1 SGHAT and CDR2 FQNNGV. The CDR3 here is CASSSRGRAGQVNTGELFF. In nucleotides, the CDR3 is TGTGCCAGCAGCTCCCGGGGGCGAGCGGGACAAGTTAACACCGGGGAGCTGTTTTTT.

This chain joins TRBV4-3 and TRBJ2-2, with 14 bases aligning to TRBD2. J gave up 8 bases and V 0 bases, and 8 bases lay outside the gene matches. The germline V gene encodes CDR1 LGHNA and CDR2 YSLEER. CDR3 length: 18 amino acids. The DNA for the CDR3 is TGCGCCAGCAGCCAAGATCCCGGACTAGCGGGGGGTGAGGGGGAGCTGTTTTTT. This encodes CASSQDPGLAGGEGELFF.

This clone was found once. The chain employs TRBV29-1 and TRBJ1-6; D gene uncertain. The CDR3 extends over 13 amino acids. Trimming took off 5 bases at V and 7 bases at J, with 12 bases between the two ends. Germline assignment: CDR1 SQVTM and CDR2 ANQGSEA. The CDR3 sequence is CSVNAGPNSPLHF. The CDR3 DNA sequence: TGCAGCGTTAATGCAGGCCCAAATTCACCCCTCCACTTT.

The rearrangement uses TRBV5-1 and TRBJ1-2, with 9 bases aligning to TRBD1. Trimming cost V 3 bases and J 8 bases; bases outside gene matches: 11. Germline V gene sequence: CDR1 SGHRS, CDR2 YFSETQ. The CDR3 runs to 15 residues. The CDR3 nucleotides are TGCGCCAGCAGCTCCCCGGGACAGGGCTCGGGCGGCTACACCTTC. Its translation is CASSSPGQGSGGYTF.

This chain joins TRBV24-1 and TRBJ2-7, with 9 positions matching TRBD1. Germline CDR1 and CDR2: KGHDR and SFDVKD. Losses at the gene ends were 3 bases for V and 3 bases for J; bases not matched to a gene: 5. The CDR3 length is 15 residues. The CDR3 region has the DNA TGTGCCACCAGTGATCCGGGACAGGGTCACTACGAGCAGTACTTC. Residues: CATSDPGQGHYEQYF.

CDR3 DNA: TGCAGTGCTAGTTTGGGGGGACAGCGGCTGAATAATTCACCCCTCCACTTT. Amino acid sequence: CSASLGGQRLNNSPLHF. The rearrangement links TRBV20-1 to TRBJ1-6; 7 nucleotides match TRBD1. V gave up 3 bases and J gave up 5 bases; unmatched junction bases: 13. The CDR3 is made up of 17 amino acids. Germline V gives CDR1 DFQATT, CDR2 SNEGSKA (reference sequence).

The CDR3 protein is CASSPRGQAYEQYF. The CDR3 region has the DNA TGCGCCAGCAGCCCACGTGGACAGGCCTACGAGCAGTACTTC. V and J are TRBV4-1 and TRBJ2-7; 7 bases map to TRBD1. With V trimmed by 4 bases and J by 2 bases, 5 bases remained unmatched. This CDR3 is built from 14 residues. Germline V gives CDR1 MGHRA, CDR2 YSYEKL.

The genes are TRBV28 and TRBJ2-7, with D perhaps matching TRBD1 (5 bases). Germline values: CDR1 MDHEN, CDR2 SYDVKM. The CDR3 extends over 14 amino acids. Trimming pared 7 bases from V and 1 base from J, leaving 14 bases between. CDR3 DNA: TGTGCCAGCACTCCAAGGGGCAGTTCCTACGAGCAGTACTTC. Amino acid sequence: CASTPRGSSYEQYF.

This chain uses TRBV5-1 with TRBJ1-4; no definite D call. Germline assignment: CDR1 SGHRS and CDR2 YFSETQ. V lost 3 bases to trimming and J lost 3 bases, with 12 bases between them. The CDR3 spans 15 residues. CDR3 region: CASSSRLAPNEKLFF. Written as DNA, the CDR3 is TGCGCCAGCAGCTCCAGGTTGGCACCTAATGAAAAACTGTTTTTT.